This entry concerns a single TCR beta chain. What antigen it recognizes has not been identified. No clone much larger than this one lies a single base away; base qualities are absent. Unmatched junction bases come to 9, with V trimmed by 2 bases and J by 7 bases. From cysteine to phenylalanine, the CDR3 is 16 amino acids long. The read is trimmed to its CDR3 DNA, 48 bases read in frame from base 1. The CDR1 and CDR2 encoded by the germline V gene are MGHRA and YSYEKL. The immunoSEQ Assay, a bias-controlled multiplex PCR, was used to amplify TCRbeta CDR3 regions from genomic DNA. As for how the authors treated the data: The number of nucleated cells in each sample was estimated by amplification of reference gene primers within the assay. To quantify the absolute abundance of each unique TCRbeta CDR3 rearrangement, sequence reads were collapsed and filtered. For each sample, productive Simpson clonality was calculated by taking the square root of Simpson's diversity index across productive rearrangements. TCRdb retrieved this table from immuneACCESS and kept in-frame rearrangements only. Not all clones are present; in checked studies, unresolved V genes account for under half, and no reason is known for the remainder. The V and J calls and clone size come from that table; D and trimming were worked out from the DNA. A total of about 360,000 clones appear in this sample, 83% of them only once. 2.5% to 3.5% of the sample rests with the top ten.

These data belong to a study of blood T cell repertoires in COVID-19 (TCRdb year 2020). About the investigation overall: Samples from collaborators originated in the United States, Italy and Spain and spanned both the acute and convalescent phases of COVID-19. The material from the prospective study consisted of cDNA or gDNA derived from T cells, B-cell-depleted T cells, or PBMCs. Nearly every sample came with metadata listing a de-identified subject ID, COVID-19 status, age in years and sex. The samples were drawn from two sources: the first 160 participants of the ongoing ImmuneRACE study, and fewer than 1,500 subjects contributed by 6 global collaborators. The dataset comprised deeply sampled blood TCRbeta repertoires from subjects exposed to, actively infected with, or recovered from COVID-19. Where available, HLA class I and class II types were obtained from metadata supplied by the sample provider rather than from assay-based typing. The repertoires were made available in a free public database intended to serve as a resource for research on the immune response to SARS-CoV-2. What the research found in general, with its limitations: How much clinical and demographic metadata was included differed by source and by participant, and the metadata was provided uncurated.

Each collaborating institution followed its own protocols to collect whole blood in K2EDTA tubes. For TCRbeta analysis, collaborators shipped samples as frozen whole blood, isolated PBMCs, or DNA extracted from either of those sample types. This sequence was found in a man aged 25 to 40 with active or convalescent COVID-19. The V and J segments used are TRBV4-1 and TRBJ2-7; 12 of the junction bases match TRBD2. The sequenced material came from peripheral blood. The DNA sequence is given as TGCGCCAGCAGCCAATCTAGCGGGAGGGCAAGAGTGGAGCAGTACTTC. Its translation is CASSQSSGRARVEQYF.